Presented here are 10 T cell receptor beta chains from one specimen sequenced in a study of molecular identifiers for immune sequencing clone quantification. TCRdb reprocessed the PCR reads via MiXCR and lists one record per CDR3 protein. The table has around 470,000 distinct CDR3 sequences, around 23% seen once. The specimen was naive CD8+ T cells from blood, with Jurkat cell RNA spiked in. Subset specified: FACS-sorted CD8+CD4-CCR7+CD45RA+ naive T cells. All receptors derive from a human donor in good health. Some libraries in this study had Jurkat cell RNA spiked in.

At least ten counts were recorded for this clonotype. The chain links TRBV2 to TRBJ2-3; D might be TRBD1 (5 bases). This CDR3 is built from 15 residues. V was clipped by 4 bases and J by 1 base, with 12 bases between them. Per germline, CDR1 SNHLY and CDR2 FYNNEI. Written as DNA, the CDR3 is TGTGCCAGCAGTGCAGTAGTCAGGGGCACAGATACGCAGTATTTT. Translating it yields CASSAVVRGTDTQYF.

This clonotype was counted a few times. The J gene is TRBJ2-7, the V gene TRBV7-9, with TRBD1 identical over 9 bases. CDR1 and CDR2 from the germline V gene are SEHNR and FQNEAQ (reference sequence). V gave up 3 bases and J gave up 4 bases; unmatched junction bases: 7. CDR3 length equals 15 residues. The CDR3 spells CASSFRDRASYEQYF. The DNA of the CDR3 is TGTGCCAGCAGCTTCCGGGACAGGGCCTCGTACGAGCAGTACTTC.

The chain recombines TRBV20-1 with TRBJ1-5, with 7 bases aligning to TRBD1. This CDR3 spans 15 amino acids. The germline gives CDR1 DFQATT, CDR2 SNEGSKA (reference sequence). Here the CDR3 reads CRARPERGHEQPQHF. CDR3 bases: TGCAGAGCGCGCCCGGAAAGGGGGCACGAACAGCCCCAGCATTTT.

This clonotype occurred many times. The chain combines TRBV2 with TRBJ1-2; the D is unclear. V was pared by 10 bases and J by 3 bases, with 21 bases between. CDR3 length: 15 residues. The germline V gene encodes CDR1 SNHLY and CDR2 FYNNEI. This chain's CDR3 is CATMRLAGTDYGYTF. CDR3 sequence (DNA): TGTGCCACCATGCGATTAGCTGGCACGGACTATGGCTACACCTTC. The whole variable domain, filled in from reference TRBV2 and TRBJ1-2, reads EPEVTQTPSHQVTQMGQEVILRCVPISNHLYFYWYRQILGQKVEFLVSFYNNEISEKSEIFDDQFSVERPDGSNFTLKIRSTKLEDSAMYFCATMRLAGTDYGYTFGSGTRLTVV.

The chain is built from TRBV12-3 or TRBV12-4 and TRBJ2-2; D perhaps matches TRBD1 (5 bases). The CDR3 runs 15 residues. V dropped 2 bases and J dropped 6 bases, with 13 bases sitting between them. The CDR3 bases are TGTGCCAGCAGTTTATTGGACCCCAGGGCCGGGGAGCTGTTTTTT. Encoded protein: CASSLLDPRAGELFF.

Comments on this clonotype: The conserved final phenylalanine or tryptophan is absent from the CDR3, which likely points to a read error. Here the CDR3 reads CASSQIWGSNTEAFY. In DNA form, the CDR3 reads TGTGCCAGCAGTCAAATATGGGGCAGTAACACTGAAGCTTTCTAT. The chain carries TRBV28 and TRBJ1-1; TRBD1 might be the D (5 bases). CDR3 length: 15 amino acids. Germline assignment: CDR1 MDHEN and CDR2 SYDVKM. V was shortened by 5 bases and J by 2 bases, with 15 bases between the two germline ends.

This clonotype came up many times. The J gene is TRBJ2-3, the V gene TRBV2; D tentatively fits TRBD1 or TRBD2 (5 bases each). Per the germline V gene, CDR1 is SNHLY and CDR2 is FYNNEI. This CDR3 has 16 amino acids. V was clipped by 2 bases and J by 2 bases, with 14 bases between them. The CDR3 loop is CASSEFRQGPTDTQYF. DNA for the CDR3: TGTGCCAGCAGTGAATTCCGCCAGGGACCCACAGATACGCAGTATTTT.

This clonotype was seen a handful of times. The chain uses TRBV27 and TRBJ2-1; D assignment may be TRBD1 or TRBD2 (5 bases each). Germline V gives CDR1 MNHEY, CDR2 SMNVEV (reference sequence). The CDR3 spans 14 residues. V was clipped by 2 bases and J by 12 bases, with 17 bases between them. Written as DNA, the CDR3 is TGTGCCAGCAGTTTAGCCCTTCGTGGGGGATGGCAGTTCTTC. It encodes CASSLALRGGWQFF.

There are many counts of this clonotype. This chain links TRBV4-3 with TRBJ1-5, with D unresolved. Looked up from germline, CDR1 is LGHNA and CDR2 is YSLEER. Trimming took 0 bases from V and 6 from J, leaving 9 bases between them. The CDR3 runs 14 residues. CDR3 amino acids: CASSQDSVTQPQHF. For the CDR3, the DNA is TGCGCCAGCAGCCAAGACTCCGTGACTCAGCCCCAGCATTTT.

In this sample, this clonotype turned up a few times. CDR3 sequence: CASSFSDTNSYEQYF. The CDR3 region has the DNA TGCGCCAGCAGCTTTTCGGACACAAACTCCTACGAGCAGTACTTC. The chain employs TRBV4-3 and TRBJ2-7; the D gene is possibly TRBD1 (5 bases). Germline loops: CDR1 LGHNA, CDR2 YSLEER. V was cut by 5 bases and J by 0 bases, with 14 bases left in between. The CDR3 extends over 15 amino acids.